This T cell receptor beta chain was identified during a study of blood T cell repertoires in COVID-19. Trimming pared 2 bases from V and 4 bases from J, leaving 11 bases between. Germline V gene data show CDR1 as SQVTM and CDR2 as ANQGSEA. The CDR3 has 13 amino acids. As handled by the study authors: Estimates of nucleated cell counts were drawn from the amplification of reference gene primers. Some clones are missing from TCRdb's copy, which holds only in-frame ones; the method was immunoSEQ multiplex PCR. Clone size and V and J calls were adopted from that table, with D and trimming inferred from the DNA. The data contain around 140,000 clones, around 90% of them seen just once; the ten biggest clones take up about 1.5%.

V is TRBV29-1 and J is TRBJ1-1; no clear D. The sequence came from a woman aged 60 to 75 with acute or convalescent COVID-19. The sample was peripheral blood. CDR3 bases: TGCAGCGTTGAACCAGTTCCGGGCACTGAAGCTTTCTTT. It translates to CSVEPVPGTEAFF.